This T cell receptor beta chain was retrieved from a study of blood T cells in healthy people across ages. General study findings and limits: Older age went with lower TCR beta diversity per million T cells, in a roughly linear way.

This clonotype came up a few times. The target antigen is unknown. Together with a sample-barcoded 5' primer, a J-beta primer mix was included in a second PCR lasting about 7 to 11 cycles. In TCRdb, the 5' RACE reads were re-called with MiXCR into one record per CDR3 protein. The sample has approximately 760,000 distinct CDR3 sequences, approximately 25% seen once. V trimming: 8 bases; J trimming: 8 bases; junction bases outside the gene matches: 13. CDR1 MNHEY and CDR2 SVGEGT come from the germline V gene. The CDR3 loop spans 15 amino acids. Healthy Caucasians from Russia aged about 6 to 90 served as donors. These records were also assigned to another study, of T cells of mothers and their children. In that study: All donors were healthy and Caucasian; they were three mothers and their six children. Thymic selection, a shaping force on TCR recombination output, acts similarly in related and unrelated pairs.

The chain combines TRBV6-2 or TRBV6-3 with TRBJ2-1, with 9 bases that match TRBD2. Sequencing was done on a sample of blood. The TCR was taken from a boy between 10 and 17 years old in good health. CDR3 loop: CASEQLERGVDEQFF. CDR3 nucleotide sequence: TGTGCCAGCGAGCAGCTCGAGCGGGGGGTCGATGAGCAGTTCTTC.